The sequence of this TCR beta chain was determined in a study of OX40 agonist ivuxolimab in advanced cancers. Clones were read by immunoSEQ multiplex PCR, and TCRdb kept only the in-frame ones, dropping some. The repertoire holds about 79,000 clones, with under 85% as singletons. Regarding this clone: Antigen: not known.

Study-wide points: The antigens recognized by the expanded peripheral T cells, that is their antigen specificity, were not determined. Clonal expansion by week 6 occurred in CD4+ and CD8+ blood T cells (at 0.1 to 3.0 mg/kg).

The CDR3 consists of 15 residues. Deletions cut 5 bases from V and 1 base from J, with 14 bases between. CDR1 is SGHAT and CDR2 is FQNNGV in the germline V gene. This TCR derives from an adult with an advanced solid tumor such as melanoma, head and neck, liver or kidney cancer. This sequence joins TRBV11-2 and TRBJ1-1; no definite D call. This specimen consisted of CD4+ or CD8+ T cells sorted from blood, obtained in a trial of the OX40 agonist ivuxolimab. The CDR3 loop is CASSAPGRTNTEAFF. The CDR3 nucleotides read TGTGCCAGCAGCGCGCCAGGCCGAACGAACACTGAAGCTTTCTTT.